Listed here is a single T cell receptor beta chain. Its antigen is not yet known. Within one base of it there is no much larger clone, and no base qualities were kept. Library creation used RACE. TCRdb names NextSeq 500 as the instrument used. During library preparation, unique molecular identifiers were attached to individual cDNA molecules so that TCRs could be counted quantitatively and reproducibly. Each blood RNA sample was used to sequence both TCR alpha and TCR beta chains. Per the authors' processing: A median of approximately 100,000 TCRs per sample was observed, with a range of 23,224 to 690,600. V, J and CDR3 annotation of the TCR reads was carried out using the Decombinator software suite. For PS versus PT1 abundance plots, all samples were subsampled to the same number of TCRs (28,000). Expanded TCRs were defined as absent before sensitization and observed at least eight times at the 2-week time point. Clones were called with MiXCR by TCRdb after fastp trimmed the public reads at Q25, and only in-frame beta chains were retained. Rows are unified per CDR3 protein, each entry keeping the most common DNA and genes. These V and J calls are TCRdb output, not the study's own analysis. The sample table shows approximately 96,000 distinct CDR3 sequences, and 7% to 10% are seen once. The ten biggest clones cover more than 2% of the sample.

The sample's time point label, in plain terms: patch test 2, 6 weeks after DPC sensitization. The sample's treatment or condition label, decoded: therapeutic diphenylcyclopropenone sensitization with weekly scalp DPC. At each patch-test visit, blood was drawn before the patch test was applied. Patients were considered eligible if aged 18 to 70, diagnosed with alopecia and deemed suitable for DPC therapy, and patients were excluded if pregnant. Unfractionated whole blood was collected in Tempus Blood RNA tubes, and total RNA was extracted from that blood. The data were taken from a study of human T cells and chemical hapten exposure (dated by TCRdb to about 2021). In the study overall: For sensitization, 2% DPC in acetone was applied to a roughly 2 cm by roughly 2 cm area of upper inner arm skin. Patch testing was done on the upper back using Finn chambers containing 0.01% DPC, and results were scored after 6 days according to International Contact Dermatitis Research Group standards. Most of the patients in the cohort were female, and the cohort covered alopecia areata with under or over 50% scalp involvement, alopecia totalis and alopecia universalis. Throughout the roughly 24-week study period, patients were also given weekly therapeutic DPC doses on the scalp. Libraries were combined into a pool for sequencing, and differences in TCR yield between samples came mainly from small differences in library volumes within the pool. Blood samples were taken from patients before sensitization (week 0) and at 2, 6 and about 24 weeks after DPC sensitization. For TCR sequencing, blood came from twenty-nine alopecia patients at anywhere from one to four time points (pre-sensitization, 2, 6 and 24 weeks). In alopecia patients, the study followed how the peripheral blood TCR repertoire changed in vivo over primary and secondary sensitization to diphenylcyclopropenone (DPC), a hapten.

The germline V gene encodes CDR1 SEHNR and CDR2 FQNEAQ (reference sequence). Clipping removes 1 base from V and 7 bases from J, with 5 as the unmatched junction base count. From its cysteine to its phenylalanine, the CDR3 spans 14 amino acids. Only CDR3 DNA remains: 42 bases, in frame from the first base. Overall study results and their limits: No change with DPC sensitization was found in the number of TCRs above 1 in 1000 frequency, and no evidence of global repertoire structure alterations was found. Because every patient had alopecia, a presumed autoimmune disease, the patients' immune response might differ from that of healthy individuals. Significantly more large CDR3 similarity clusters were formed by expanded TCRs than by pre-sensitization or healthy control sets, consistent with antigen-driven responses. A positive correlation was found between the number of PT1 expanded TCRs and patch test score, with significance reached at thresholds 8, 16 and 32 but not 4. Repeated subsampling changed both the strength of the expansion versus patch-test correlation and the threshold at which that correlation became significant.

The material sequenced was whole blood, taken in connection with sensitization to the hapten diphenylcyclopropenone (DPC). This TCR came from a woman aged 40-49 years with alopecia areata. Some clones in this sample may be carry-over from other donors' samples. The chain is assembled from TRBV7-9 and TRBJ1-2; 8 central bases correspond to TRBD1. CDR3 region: CASSLEDRASGYTF. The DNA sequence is TGTGCCAGCAGCTTAGAGGACAGGGCTTCTGGCTACACCTTC.